The entry below describes one T cell receptor (beta chain). The antigen it binds to is not known. No much larger clonotype is one base removed from it; base qualities were not supplied. TCRbeta CDR3 regions were amplified from genomic DNA by means of the immunoSEQ Assay, a bias-controlled multiplex PCR. Per the original workflow: Within the assay, amplification of reference gene primers was used to estimate how many nucleated cells each sample contained. Sequence reads were collapsed and filtered to measure the absolute abundance of every unique TCRbeta CDR3 rearrangement. For each sample, productive Simpson clonality was calculated as the square root of Simpson's diversity index across productive rearrangements. The source is immuneACCESS, and TCRdb retained only in-frame sequences with V and J called. Part of the clones is not carried over; for the studies checked, unresolved V genes explain less than half of this, and the remainder is unexplained. V and J calls and clone size are given by that table; D and trimming were obtained from the DNA. The sample table contains more than 150,000 clones; only one count was recorded for 87% of them. The ten top clones hold 2% to 2.5% of the sample.

Taken from the germline V gene, the CDR1 and CDR2 loops are MNHEY and SVGAGI. The trim is 6 bases for V and 1 base for J, with a gap of 9 bases between the germline ends. There are 13 amino acids in the CDR3, from cysteine to phenylalanine inclusive. Here the CDR3 DNA is all that survives: 39 bases in frame from base 1. The data are from a study of blood T cell repertoires in COVID-19 (dated by TCRdb to the early 2020s). Broadly, across the study: The collaborator samples originated in the United States, Italy and Spain and spanned the acute and convalescent phases of COVID-19. The prospective study material was composed of cDNA or gDNA derived from T cells, B-cell-depleted T cells, or PBMCs. Deeply sampled blood TCRbeta repertoires from subjects exposed to, actively infected with, or recovered from COVID-19 were included in the dataset. The repertoires were made available in a free public database intended to serve as a resource for research on the immune response to SARS-CoV-2. The samples were drawn from two sources: the first 160 participants of the ongoing ImmuneRACE study, and 1,200 or so subjects contributed by 6 global collaborators. The sample metadata nearly always contained a de-identified subject ID, COVID-19 status, age in years and sex. Where available, HLA class I and class II types were obtained from metadata supplied by the sample provider rather than from assay-based typing. What the work shows at the level of the full study, not this receptor alone: The amount of clinical and demographic metadata varied by source and participant and was provided uncurated.

Participants in the prospective study were aged roughly 18 to 95 years, lived in about two dozen United States geographic areas, and enrolled through a virtual design. In the prospective study, participants were assigned to cohorts based on the clinical history participants reported in a screening survey and a study questionnaire. Recovered participants in ImmuneRACE Cohort 3 were defined by two consecutive negative NP/OP PCR tests, clearance by a healthcare professional, or resolution of symptoms. Mobile phlebotomists in the prospective study collected whole blood, serum and a nasopharyngeal or oropharyngeal swab from every participant. Prospective study participants could optionally give additional blood draws and questionnaires over a roughly two-month period. Before DNA extraction, blood samples from the prospective study were shipped at room temperature or frozen.

Recombination joined TRBV6-5 with TRBJ1-1; the D segment could be TRBD1, given 6 matching bases. Sequences were obtained from PBMCs or T cells enriched from blood (not recorded which). This TCR was sampled from a woman aged 30 to 39 who had recovered from COVID-19. The DNA is as follows: TGTGCCAGCAGCTCACAGGGGAACACTGAAGCTTTCTTT. Translation gives CASSSQGNTEAFF.